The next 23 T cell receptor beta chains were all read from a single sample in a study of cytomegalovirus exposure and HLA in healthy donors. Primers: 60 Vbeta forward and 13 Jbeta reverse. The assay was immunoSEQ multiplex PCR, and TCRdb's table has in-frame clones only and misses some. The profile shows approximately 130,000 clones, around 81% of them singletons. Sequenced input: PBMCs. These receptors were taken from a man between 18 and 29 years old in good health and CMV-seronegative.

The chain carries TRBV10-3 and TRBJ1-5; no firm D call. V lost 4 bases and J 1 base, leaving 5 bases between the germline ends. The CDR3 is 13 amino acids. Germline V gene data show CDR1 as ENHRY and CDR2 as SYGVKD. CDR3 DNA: TGTGCCATCAGTGGCGGCAGCAATCAGCCCCAGCATTTT. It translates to CAISGGSNQPQHF.

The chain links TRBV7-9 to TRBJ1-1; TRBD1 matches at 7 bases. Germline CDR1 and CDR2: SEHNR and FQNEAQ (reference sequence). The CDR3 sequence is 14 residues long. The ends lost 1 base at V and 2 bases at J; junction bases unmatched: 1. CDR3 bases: TGTGCCAGCAGCTTAGGGACAGGCAACACTGAAGCTTTCTTT. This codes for CASSLGTGNTEAFF.

CDR3 sequence (DNA): TGCGCCAGCAGCTCGGGACTAGCGGGGGGTATGAAGACCCAGTACTTC. Its translation: CASSSGLAGGMKTQYF. The chain couples TRBV5-1 to TRBJ2-5, with 15 bases that match TRBD2. CDR1 SGHRS and CDR2 YFSETQ come from the germline V gene. V shed 3 bases, J shed 6 bases, and the junction held 6 bases outside the gene matches. The CDR3 runs 16 residues.

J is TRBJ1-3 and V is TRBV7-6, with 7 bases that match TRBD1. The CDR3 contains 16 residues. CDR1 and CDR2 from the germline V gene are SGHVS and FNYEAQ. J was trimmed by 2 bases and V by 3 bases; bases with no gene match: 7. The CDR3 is CASSLKQGFTGNTIYF. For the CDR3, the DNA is TGTGCCAGCAGCTTGAAACAGGGGTTCACTGGAAACACCATATATTTT.

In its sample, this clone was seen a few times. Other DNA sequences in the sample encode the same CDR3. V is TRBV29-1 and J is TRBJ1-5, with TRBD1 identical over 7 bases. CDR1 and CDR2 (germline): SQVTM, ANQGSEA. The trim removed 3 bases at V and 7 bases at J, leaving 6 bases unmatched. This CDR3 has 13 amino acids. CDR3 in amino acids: CSVEDRLGQPQHF. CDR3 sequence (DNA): TGCAGCGTTGAGGACAGGCTAGGGCAGCCCCAGCATTTT.

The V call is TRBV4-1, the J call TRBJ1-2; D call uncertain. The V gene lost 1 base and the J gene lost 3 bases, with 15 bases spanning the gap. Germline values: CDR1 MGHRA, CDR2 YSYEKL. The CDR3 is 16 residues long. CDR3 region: CASSQGPDKSYYGYTF. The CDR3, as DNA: TGCGCCAGCAGCCAAGGACCTGACAAGAGCTACTATGGCTACACCTTC.

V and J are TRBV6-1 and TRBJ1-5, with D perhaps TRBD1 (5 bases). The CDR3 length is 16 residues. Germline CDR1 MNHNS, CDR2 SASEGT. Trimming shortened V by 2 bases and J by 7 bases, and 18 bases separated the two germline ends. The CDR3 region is CASSEIRTSYSQPQHF. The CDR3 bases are TGTGCCAGCAGTGAAATAAGGACATCCTATAGCCAGCCCCAGCATTTT.

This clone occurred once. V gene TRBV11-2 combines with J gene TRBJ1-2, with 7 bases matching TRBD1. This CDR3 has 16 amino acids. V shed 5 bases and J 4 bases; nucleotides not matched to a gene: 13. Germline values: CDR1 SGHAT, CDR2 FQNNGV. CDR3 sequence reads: CASSQGPTGQSYGYTF. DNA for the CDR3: TGTGCCAGCAGCCAGGGCCCCACGGGACAGTCCTATGGCTACACCTTC.

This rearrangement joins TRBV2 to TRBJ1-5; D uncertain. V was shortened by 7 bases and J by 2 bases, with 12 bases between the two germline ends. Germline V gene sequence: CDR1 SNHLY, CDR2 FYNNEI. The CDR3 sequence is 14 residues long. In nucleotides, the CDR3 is TGTGCCAGCACCTCGCGACTTCGCAATCAGCCCCAGCATTTT. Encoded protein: CASTSRLRNQPQHF.

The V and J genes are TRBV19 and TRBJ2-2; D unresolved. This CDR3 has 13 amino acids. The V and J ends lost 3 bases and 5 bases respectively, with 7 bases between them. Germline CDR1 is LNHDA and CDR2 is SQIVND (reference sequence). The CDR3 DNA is TGTGCCAGTAGTATTAGAGGAACCGGGGAGCTGTTTTTT. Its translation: CASSIRGTGELFF.

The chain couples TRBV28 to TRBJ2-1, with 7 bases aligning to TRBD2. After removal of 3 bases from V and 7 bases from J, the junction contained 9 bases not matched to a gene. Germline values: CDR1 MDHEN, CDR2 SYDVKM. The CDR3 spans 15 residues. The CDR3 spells CASSLVSGVLNEQFF. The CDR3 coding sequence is TGTGCCAGCAGTTTGGTCAGCGGGGTGCTGAATGAGCAGTTCTTC.

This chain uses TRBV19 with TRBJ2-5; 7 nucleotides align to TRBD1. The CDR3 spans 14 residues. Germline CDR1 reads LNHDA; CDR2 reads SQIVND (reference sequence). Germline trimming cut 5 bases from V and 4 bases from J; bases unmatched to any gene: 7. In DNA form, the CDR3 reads TGTGCCAGTAGTGCGTCGACAGGGCTAGAGACCCAGTACTTC. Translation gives CASSASTGLETQYF.

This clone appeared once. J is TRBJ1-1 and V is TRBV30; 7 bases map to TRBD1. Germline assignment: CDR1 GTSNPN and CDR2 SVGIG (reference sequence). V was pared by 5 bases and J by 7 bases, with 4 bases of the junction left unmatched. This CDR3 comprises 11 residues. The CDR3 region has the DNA TGTGCCTGGGACAGGGCTTATGAAGCTTTCTTT. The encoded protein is CAWDRAYEAFF.

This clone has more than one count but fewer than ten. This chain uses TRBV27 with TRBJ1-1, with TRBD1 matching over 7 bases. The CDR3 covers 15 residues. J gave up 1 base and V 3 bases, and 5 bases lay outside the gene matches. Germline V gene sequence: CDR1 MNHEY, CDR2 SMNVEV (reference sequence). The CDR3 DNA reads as TGTGCCAGCAGTTTCACAGGGGTGTGGAACACTGAAGCTTTCTTT. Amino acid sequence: CASSFTGVWNTEAFF.

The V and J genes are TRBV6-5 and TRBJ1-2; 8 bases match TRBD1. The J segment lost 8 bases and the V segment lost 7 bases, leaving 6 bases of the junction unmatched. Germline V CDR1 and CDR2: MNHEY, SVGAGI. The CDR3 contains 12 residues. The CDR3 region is CASNTGGRGYTF. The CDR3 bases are TGTGCCAGCAACACAGGGGGAAGGGGCTACACCTTC.

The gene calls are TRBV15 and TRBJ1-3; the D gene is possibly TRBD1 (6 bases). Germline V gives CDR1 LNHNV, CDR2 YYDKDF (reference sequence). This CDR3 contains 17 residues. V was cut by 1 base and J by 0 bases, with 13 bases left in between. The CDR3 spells CATSRVRTGPSGNTIYF. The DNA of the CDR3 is TGTGCCACCAGCAGAGTACGTACAGGGCCCTCTGGAAACACCATATATTTT.

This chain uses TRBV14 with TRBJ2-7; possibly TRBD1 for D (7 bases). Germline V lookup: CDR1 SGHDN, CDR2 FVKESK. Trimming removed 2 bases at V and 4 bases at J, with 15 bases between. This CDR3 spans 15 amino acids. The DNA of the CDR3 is TGTGCCAGCAGCCAACCCGGAGGGGGCGGGTACGAGCAGTACTTC. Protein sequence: CASSQPGGGGYEQYF. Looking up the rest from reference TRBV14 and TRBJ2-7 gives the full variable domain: EAGVTQFPSHSVIEKGQTVTLRCDPISGHDNLYWYRRVMGKEIKFLLHFVKESKQDESGMPNNRFLAERTGGTYSTLKVQPAELEDSGVYFCASSQPGGGGYEQYFGPGTRLTVT.

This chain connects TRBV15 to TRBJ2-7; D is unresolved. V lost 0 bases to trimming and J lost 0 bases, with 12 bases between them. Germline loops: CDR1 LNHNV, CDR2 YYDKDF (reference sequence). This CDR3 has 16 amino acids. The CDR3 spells CATSRDLGAISYEQYF. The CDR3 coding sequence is TGTGCCACCAGCAGAGATCTGGGCGCGATCTCCTACGAGCAGTACTTC.

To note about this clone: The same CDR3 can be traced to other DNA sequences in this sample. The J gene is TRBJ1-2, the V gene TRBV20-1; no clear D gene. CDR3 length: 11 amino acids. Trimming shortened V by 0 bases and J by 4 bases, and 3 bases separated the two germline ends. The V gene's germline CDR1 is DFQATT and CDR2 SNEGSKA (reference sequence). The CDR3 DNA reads TGCAGTGCTAGAGACGGCTATGGCTACACCTTC. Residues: CSARDGYGYTF.

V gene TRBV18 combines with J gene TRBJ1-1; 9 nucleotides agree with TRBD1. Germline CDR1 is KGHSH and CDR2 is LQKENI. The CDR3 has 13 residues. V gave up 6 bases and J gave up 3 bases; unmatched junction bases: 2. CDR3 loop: CASSRQGDTEAFF. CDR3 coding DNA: TGTGCCAGCTCCCGACAGGGGGACACTGAAGCTTTCTTT. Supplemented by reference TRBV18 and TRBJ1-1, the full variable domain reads NAGVMQNPRHLVRRRGQEARLRCSPMKGHSHVYWYRQLPEEGLKFMVYLQKENIIDESGMPKERFSAEFPKEGPSILRIQQVVRGDSAAYFCASSRQGDTEAFFGQGTRLTVV.

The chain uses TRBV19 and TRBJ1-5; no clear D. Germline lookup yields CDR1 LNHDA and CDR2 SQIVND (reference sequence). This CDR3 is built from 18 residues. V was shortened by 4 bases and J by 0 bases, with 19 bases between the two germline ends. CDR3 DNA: TGTGCCAGTAGTACCAGGCTAATTACATATGATAGCAATCAGCCCCAGCATTTT. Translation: CASSTRLITYDSNQPQHF.

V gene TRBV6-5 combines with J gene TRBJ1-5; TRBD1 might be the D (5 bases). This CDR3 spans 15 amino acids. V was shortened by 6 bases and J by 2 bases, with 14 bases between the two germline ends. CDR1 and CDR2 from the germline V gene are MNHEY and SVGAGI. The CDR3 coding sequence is TGTGCCAGCAGGTCGACGGGGGGTGGCAATCAGCCCCAGCATTTT. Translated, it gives CASRSTGGGNQPQHF.

The CDR3 loop reads CASRYSGANVLTF. The CDR3 DNA follows: TGTGCCAGCAGGTACTCTGGGGCCAACGTCCTGACTTTC. The V and J genes are TRBV28 and TRBJ2-6; D unresolved. The CDR3 is 13 residues long. Germline-derived CDR1 and CDR2 are MDHEN and SYDVKM. V gave up 6 bases and J gave up 0 bases, with 3 bases separating them.